This T cell receptor (beta chain) was observed in a study of T cell responses to AZD1222 COVID-19 vaccine. Produced via immunoSEQ multiplex PCR; TCRdb's table is partial and in-frame only. The table has about 66,000 clones, about 88% seen once. Germline V CDR1 and CDR2: LGHNA, YSLEER. The CDR3 extends over 13 amino acids. The V end lost 4 bases, the J end lost 0 bases, and 6 bases lay between the germline ends. Notes on the study in general: There were repertoire samples only from the period after the peak T cell response. Baseline seropositivity characterized only 5 or 6 AZD1222 recipients.

A remark on this clone: Its matching antigen is unknown.

The specimen comprised peripheral blood, sampled 28 days after the second dose of the MenACWY control vaccine. The receptor was isolated from an adult who received the MenACWY meningococcal vaccine as a control. V is TRBV4-3 and J is TRBJ1-1; no firm D call. For the CDR3, the DNA is TGCGCCAGCAGCCTCTTACTGAACACTGAAGCTTTCTTT. Its protein product is CASSLLLNTEAFF.